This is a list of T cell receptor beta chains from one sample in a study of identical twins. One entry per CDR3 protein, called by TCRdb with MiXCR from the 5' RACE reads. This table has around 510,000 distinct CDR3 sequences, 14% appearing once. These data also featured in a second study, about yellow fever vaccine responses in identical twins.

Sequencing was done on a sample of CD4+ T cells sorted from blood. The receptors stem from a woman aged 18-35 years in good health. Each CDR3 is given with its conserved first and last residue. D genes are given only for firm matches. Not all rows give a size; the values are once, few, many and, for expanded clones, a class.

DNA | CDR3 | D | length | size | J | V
TGCGCCAGCAGCTCGAACAGGGGGCTGGGAGATACGCAGTATTTT | CASSSNRGLGDTQYF | TRBD1 | 15 | many | TRBJ2-3 | TRBV5-1
TGCGCCAGCAGCTTGGGAACGACAGGGCATATCAATGAGCAGTTCTTC | CASSLGTTGHINEQFF | TRBD1 | 16 | . | TRBJ2-1 | TRBV5-1
TGTGCCACCAGTGACCCTGGACAGGATAGCACAGATACGCAGTATTTT | CATSDPGQDSTDTQYF | TRBD1 | 16 | . | TRBJ2-3 | TRBV24-1
TGTGCCAGCAGCGTACTGACTAGCGGGGGGGCAGATACGCAGTATTTT | CASSVLTSGGADTQYF | TRBD2 | 16 | . | TRBJ2-3 | TRBV9
TGTGCCATCAGTGAGGCTCTAGACGGAAATAATGAGCAGTTCTTC | CAISEALDGNNEQFF | . | 15 | many | TRBJ2-1 | TRBV10-3
TGCAGCGCCGGATTAGATACGCAGTATTTT | CSAGLDTQYF | . | 10 | many | TRBJ2-3 | TRBV29-1
TGTACCAGCAGTTTAGTGTTTATGGGGGGACAGGGTAGCAATGAGCAGTTCTTC | CTSSLVFMGGQGSNEQFF | TRBD1 | 18 | . | TRBJ2-1 | TRBV12-3/TRBV12-4
TGCAGTGCTAGTGGGCTCGTGGGACTAGCGGGCTACAATGAGCAGTTCTTC | CSASGLVGLAGYNEQFF | TRBD2 | 17 | few | TRBJ2-1 | TRBV20-1
TGTGCCAGCAGTTTAGGGCAGCCCACAGATACGCAGTATTTT | CASSLGQPTDTQYF | . | 14 | few | TRBJ2-3 | TRBV27
TGTGCCAGATACAACAGGGGTTGTCAAGAGACCCAGTACTTC | CARYNRGCQETQYF | TRBD1 | 14 | few | TRBJ2-5 | TRBV6-4
TGTGCCAGCTCACCAGGCCGGCAGGTGAACACTGAAGCTTTCTTT | CASSPGRQVNTEAFF | . | 15 | few | TRBJ1-1 | TRBV18
TGTGCCAGCATCCGAGGGGGCTCGAAGATCGGGGAGCTGTTTTTT | CASIRGGSKIGELFF | TRBD1 | 15 | . | TRBJ2-2 | TRBV7-9
TGTGCCAGCAGCCAAGCCAGGGGCGCTGAAGCTTTCTTT | CASSQARGAEAFF | . | 13 | . | TRBJ1-1 | TRBV3-1
TGTGCCAGCCAAGGCTACGAGCAGTACTTC | CASQGYEQYF | . | 10 | . | TRBJ2-7 | TRBV6-1
TGTGCCAGCTGCCCCGGACTTTGGGTGTCCGAGCAGTACTTC | CASCPGLWVSEQYF | . | 14 | . | TRBJ2-7 | TRBV7-9
TGTGCCAGCAGACCCGCTGGGCCCGGGGAGCTGTTTTTT | CASRPAGPGELFF | . | 13 | few | TRBJ2-2 | TRBV11-2
TGTGCCAGCAGCCCAGGGGGTCAGGGGGCGCGTAGGGGCATTCAGTACTTC | CASSPGGQGARRGIQYF | TRBD1 | 17 | few | TRBJ2-4 | TRBV7-2
TGCGCCAGCAGTCAAGGGACGGCGGGGTCCACAGATACGCAGTATTTT | CASSQGTAGSTDTQYF | . | 16 | . | TRBJ2-3 | TRBV4-1
TGTGCCATCAGTAGGGACAGGGAATACAATGAGCAGTTCTTC | CAISRDREYNEQFF | TRBD1 | 14 | . | TRBJ2-1 | TRBV10-3
TGCAGCGTTGTGCCCGCAGGGGGATTGGAGACCCAGTACTTC | CSVVPAGGLETQYF | TRBD1 | 14 | many | TRBJ2-5 | TRBV29-1
TGTGCCAGCAGGGAAGGGCAGTACACCGGGGAGCTGTTTTTT | CASREGQYTGELFF | . | 14 | . | TRBJ2-2 | TRBV25-1
TGTGCCAGCAGGTGGGACTGGGGGACCCAGTACTTC | CASRWDWGTQYF | . | 12 | few | TRBJ2-5 | TRBV12-3/TRBV12-4
TGCAGTGCTAGAGATCCCACCAGCGGAAACAATGAGCAGTTCTTC | CSARDPTSGNNEQFF | . | 15 | . | TRBJ2-1 | TRBV20-1
TGTGCCAGCAGCTTGAGAGGGGGGGGCGCGAGGGAACAGCCCCAGCATTTT | CASSLRGGGAREQPQHF | . | 17 | . | TRBJ1-5 | TRBV7-9
TGTGCCAGCAGTTTAATACAGCGCCGTCCTGAAGTTTTCTTT | CASSLIQRRPEVFF | . | 14 | few | TRBJ1-1 | TRBV12-3/TRBV12-4
TGTGCCAGCAGCTTAGATGGGACTAGTCCAGATACGCAGTATTTT | CASSLDGTSPDTQYF | TRBD2 | 15 | . | TRBJ2-3 | TRBV11-2
TGTGCCAGCAGCCAGGGGGGGAGTCGACTCCTCCACTTT | CASSQGGSRLLHF | TRBD1 | 13 | few | TRBJ1-6 | TRBV13
TGCAGTGCCCTACTACACGCGGGAGGACTAGCCGGGGAGACCCAGTACTTC | CSALLHAGGLAGETQYF | TRBD2 | 17 | . | TRBJ2-5 | TRBV20-1
TGTGCCAGCAGTTTGATCTCCGGGAACACTGGAGCTTTCTTT | CASSLISGNTGAFF | . | 14 | . | TRBJ1-1 | TRBV28